Following are 22 T cell receptor beta chains from one sample sequenced in a study of neurological immune-mediated disorders. TCRdb reanalysed the 5' RACE reads using MiXCR and keeps one entry per CDR3 protein. The table includes about 59,000 distinct CDR3 sequences, roughly 12% detected once. The specimen sequenced was PBMCs. Receptors were obtained from a woman aged 60 to 75 with HTLV-1-associated myelopathy (HAM/TSP).

This clonotype was picked up many times. The rearrangement links TRBV20-1 to TRBJ2-1, with a tentative D call TRBD2 (6 bases). The CDR3 is 15 residues long. V lost 3 bases and J lost 6, with 18 bases in between. Germline V CDR1 and CDR2: DFQATT, SNEGSKA (reference sequence). The CDR3 region has the DNA TGCAGTGCTAGTTATACGGGAGTAAAAGGCAATGAGCAGTTCTTC. Its protein product is CSASYTGVKGNEQFF.

This clonotype was observed many times. CDR3 region: CASRLYTGSGGETQYF. The CDR3 DNA reads TGTGCCAGCCGACTTTATACAGGGTCAGGAGGGGAGACCCAGTACTTC. The chain carries TRBV28 and TRBJ2-5, with D perhaps TRBD1 or TRBD2 (6 bases each). The CDR3 runs 16 residues. CDR1 and CDR2 from the germline V gene are MDHEN and SYDVKM. The germline V and J ends were trimmed by 8 bases and 5 bases, with 24 bases remaining between them.

In this sample, this clonotype turned up many times. V gene TRBV29-1 combines with J gene TRBJ2-3; D remains ambiguous. V was clipped by 7 bases and J by 6 bases, with 11 bases between them. Looked up from germline, CDR1 is SQVTM and CDR2 is ANQGSEA. CDR3 length: 11 amino acids. The CDR3 coding sequence is TGCAGCGCTGACCACGGGGATACGCAGTATTTT. Its translation is CSADHGDTQYF.

A few counts support this clonotype. The chain is built from TRBV3-1 and TRBJ2-7; TRBD1 matches 9 bases. V shed 5 bases, J shed 2 bases, and the junction held 4 bases outside the gene matches. This CDR3 has 14 residues. The germline gives CDR1 LGHDT, CDR2 YNNKEL (reference sequence). Here the CDR3 DNA reads TGTGCCAGCAGCTCCGGGACAGGGACCTACGAGCAGTACTTC. Translating gives CASSSGTGTYEQYF.

This clonotype was counted many times. The chain links TRBV5-5 to TRBJ2-7; a possible D gene is TRBD1 (5 bases). The CDR3 totals 14 residues. Germline CDR1 is SGHKS and CDR2 is YYEKEE (reference sequence). V was pared by 2 bases and J by 6 bases, with 15 bases between. The CDR3 DNA reads as TGTGCCAGCAGCTTCTTTGGGGCGGAAGGCGAGCAGTACTTC. Its protein product is CASSFFGAEGEQYF.

This clonotype has ten or more counts. This rearrangement joins TRBV11-2 to TRBJ2-7, with 13 bases fitting TRBD2. With V trimmed by 6 bases and J by 3 bases, 2 bases remained unmatched. The length of the CDR3 is 14 residues. Germline lookup yields CDR1 SGHAT and CDR2 FQNNGV. CDR3 sequence reads: CASRRLAGGYEQYF. CDR3 coding DNA: TGTGCCAGCAGGCGACTAGCGGGAGGCTACGAGCAGTACTTC.

This clonotype was counted at least ten times. The rearrangement uses TRBV4-1 and TRBJ2-5; D might be TRBD2 (5 bases). From germline, CDR1 is MGHRA and CDR2 YSYEKL. Trimming left V 3 bases short and J 3 bases short, with 8 bases between. CDR3 size: 13 residues. In nucleotides, the CDR3 is TGCGCCAGCAGCCATGGGAGAGAAGAGACCCAGTACTTC. It yields the protein CASSHGREETQYF.

This clonotype was seen at least ten times. The rearrangement joins TRBV7-7 to TRBJ2-5, with 7 bases that match TRBD2. Unmatched junction bases numbered 4, after V lost 2 bases and J lost 1 base. This CDR3 has 15 amino acids. Germline loops: CDR1 SSHAT, CDR2 FNYEAQ (reference sequence). The DNA for the CDR3 is TGTGCCAGCAGCTTAATGGCGGGAGCCCAAGAGACCCAGTACTTC. Its translation: CASSLMAGAQETQYF.

Many counts were recorded for this clonotype. The V and J genes are TRBV28 and TRBJ1-2, with a possible D match to TRBD1 (6 bases). The germline V gene has CDR1 MDHEN and CDR2 SYDVKM. The CDR3 extends over 14 amino acids. The V and J ends lost 6 bases and 1 base respectively, with 12 bases between them. The chain's CDR3 is CASRPGALNYGYTF. The CDR3 DNA reads TGTGCCAGCAGACCAGGGGCGCTTAACTATGGCTACACCTTC.

This chain connects TRBV20-1 to TRBJ2-3; 8 bases line up with TRBD1. The trim removed 3 bases at V and 2 bases at J, leaving 4 bases unmatched. The germline CDR1 and CDR2 sequences are DFQATT and SNEGSKA (reference sequence). The CDR3 runs 14 residues. CDR3 DNA sequence: TGCAGTGCTAGGGACAGGGCCTACACAGATACGCAGTATTTT. Protein sequence: CSARDRAYTDTQYF.

This clonotype was seen repeatedly, ten times or more. This chain connects TRBV15 to TRBJ2-1; D is unresolved. Germline values: CDR1 LNHNV, CDR2 YYDKDF (reference sequence). This CDR3 has 12 amino acids. The V end lost 0 bases, the J end lost 9 bases, and 6 bases lay between the germline ends. The DNA for the CDR3 is TGTGCCACCAGCAGAGATATGGGTGAGCAGTTCTTC. Translated: CATSRDMGEQFF.

This clonotype has at least ten counts. The chain uses TRBV6-5 and TRBJ1-1; D might be TRBD1 (5 bases). CDR1 and CDR2 (germline): MNHEY, SVGAGI. Trimming removed 2 bases from V and 3 bases from J, with 7 bases in between. There are 13 residues in the CDR3. CDR3 amino acids: CASSYTGDTEAFF. The CDR3 bases are TGTGCCAGCAGTTACACAGGAGACACTGAAGCTTTCTTT.

In its sample, this clonotype was seen many times. The chain links TRBV20-1 to TRBJ2-1; TRBD2 is a possible D gene (6 bases). Germline assignment: CDR1 DFQATT and CDR2 SNEGSKA (reference sequence). The CDR3 runs 15 residues. The V end lost 1 base, the J end lost 7 bases, and 17 bases lay between the germline ends. CDR3 in DNA: TGCAGTGCTAGAGGTCGGGACTGGGGTCATAATGAGCAGTTCTTC. It translates to CSARGRDWGHNEQFF.

This clonotype was observed a single time. At one end the junction does not follow the germline gene, possibly because of a read error. The V call is TRBV29-1, the J call TRBJ2-3; a possible D gene is TRBD2 (6 bases). From germline, CDR1 is SQVTM and CDR2 ANQGSEA. The length of the CDR3 is 14 residues. CDR3 amino acids: CSVEGGPGVDTRYF. The DNA for the CDR3 is TGCAGCGTTGAAGGGGGACCGGGGGTAGATACGCGGTATTTT.

This clonotype occurred many times. V gene TRBV25-1 combines with J gene TRBJ2-2, with 9 bases fitting TRBD1. Germline CDR1 is MGHDK and CDR2 is SYGVNS. The trim removed 3 bases at V and 6 bases at J, leaving 8 bases unmatched. The CDR3 contains 16 residues. This CDR3 is CASSDPRTGAAGELFF. The CDR3 coding sequence is TGTGCCAGCAGTGACCCTCGGACAGGGGCGGCCGGGGAGCTGTTTTTT.

This clonotype was detected ten times or more. The chain employs TRBV5-6 and TRBJ2-7; D not certain. Germline V lookup: CDR1 SGHDT, CDR2 YYEEEE. CDR3 length: 12 amino acids. V was trimmed by 1 base and J by 3 bases, leaving 5 bases between them. CDR3 region: CASSLMDYEQYF. The DNA of the CDR3 is TGTGCCAGCAGCTTGATGGACTACGAGCAGTACTTC.

The table lists this clonotype with many counts. The gene calls are TRBV28 and TRBJ1-2, with D possibly matching TRBD1 (5 bases). The CDR3 extends over 14 amino acids. Germline V gene sequence: CDR1 MDHEN, CDR2 SYDVKM. Trimming removed 6 bases at V and 3 bases at J, with 14 bases between. For the CDR3, the DNA is TGTGCCAGCAGCTCAGTTACGGGGGACTATGGCTACACCTTC. Its translation is CASSSVTGDYGYTF.

There are many counts of this clonotype. This sequence joins TRBV20-1 and TRBJ2-7; TRBD2 matches at 7 bases. Germline V lookup: CDR1 DFQATT, CDR2 SNEGSKA (reference sequence). CDR3 size: 16 residues. Losses at the gene ends were 1 base for V and 1 base for J; bases not matched to a gene: 10. The CDR3 loop reads CSARVSKTSRSYEQYF. The CDR3 nucleotides read TGCAGTGCTAGAGTTTCCAAGACTAGCCGTTCCTACGAGCAGTACTTC.

Ten or more counts support this clonotype. The chain combines TRBV6-6 with TRBJ1-5; possible D gene TRBD1, 6 bases. The germline gives CDR1 MNHNY, CDR2 SVGAGI (reference sequence). The CDR3 is 13 residues long. V was pared by 8 bases and J by 7 bases, with 15 bases between. For the CDR3, the DNA is TGTGCCAGCTGCAGAGGGGGGGCCCAGCCCCAGCATTTT. Translated: CASCRGGAQPQHF.

This clonotype was found many times. The V call is TRBV10-3, the J call TRBJ1-2, with a possible D match to TRBD1 (5 bases). CDR1 and CDR2 from the germline V gene are ENHRY and SYGVKD. The CDR3 length is 13 residues. Trimming took off 3 bases at V and 14 bases at J, with 19 bases between the two ends. In nucleotides, the CDR3 is TGTGCCATCAGTGAAGGGGCAGCCGGCTACGGGACCTTC. Translating it yields CAISEGAAGYGTF.

This clonotype was observed at least ten times. The chain carries TRBV28 and TRBJ2-5; D not resolved. The CDR3 contains 14 residues. Germline V lookup: CDR1 MDHEN, CDR2 SYDVKM. With 3 bases removed from V and 5 bases from J, the gap between germline ends came to 13 bases. The chain's CDR3 is CASSFYSLGETQYF. The CDR3 DNA reads as TGTGCCAGCAGTTTCTACAGCCTGGGGGAGACCCAGTACTTC.

In this sample, this clonotype turned up many times. The CDR3 sequence is CSAIQGAGGPFEQFF. CDR3 nucleotides: TGCAGTGCCATCCAGGGAGCGGGAGGACCTTTTGAGCAGTTCTTC. The genes are TRBV20-1 and TRBJ2-1, with 9 bases fitting TRBD2. Unmatched junction bases numbered 15, after V lost 6 bases and J lost 9 bases. Germline V CDR1 and CDR2: DFQATT, SNEGSKA (reference sequence). The CDR3 spans 15 residues.